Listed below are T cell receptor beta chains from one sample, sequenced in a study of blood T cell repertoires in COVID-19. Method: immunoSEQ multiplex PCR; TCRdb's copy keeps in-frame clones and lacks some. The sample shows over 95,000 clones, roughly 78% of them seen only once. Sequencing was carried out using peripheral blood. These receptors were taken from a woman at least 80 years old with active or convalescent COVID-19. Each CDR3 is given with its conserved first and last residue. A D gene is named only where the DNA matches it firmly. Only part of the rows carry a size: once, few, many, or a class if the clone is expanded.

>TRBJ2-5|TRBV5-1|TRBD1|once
CASSQGVIRETQYF
TGCGCCAGCAGCCAGGGGGTCATTAGAGAGACCCAGTACTTC
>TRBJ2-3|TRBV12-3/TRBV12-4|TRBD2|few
CASRAGGTDTQYF
TGTGCCAGCAGGGCGGGAGGCACAGATACGCAGTATTTT
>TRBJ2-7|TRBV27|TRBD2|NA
CASSPPAGGPDEQYF
TGTGCCAGCAGTCCCCCAGCGGGAGGGCCGGACGAGCAGTACTTC
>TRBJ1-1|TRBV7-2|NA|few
CASSLQMNTEAFF
TGTGCCAGCAGCTTACAGATGAACACTGAAGCTTTCTTT
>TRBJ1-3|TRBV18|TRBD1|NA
CASSPSAGTGGGNTIYF
TGTGCCAGCTCACCATCCGCCGGGACAGGGGGCGGAAACACCATATATTTT
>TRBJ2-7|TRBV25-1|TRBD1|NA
CASSEYGRGTGVDEQYF
TGTGCCAGCAGTGAATATGGTAGGGGGACAGGGGTGGACGAGCAGTACTTC
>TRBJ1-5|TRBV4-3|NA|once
CASSHDFYYSNQPQHF
TGCGCCAGCAGCCATGACTTTTATTATAGCAATCAGCCCCAGCATTTT
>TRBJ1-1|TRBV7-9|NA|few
CASSPSGGLNTEAFF
TGTGCCAGCAGCCCAAGCGGGGGACTGAACACTGAAGCTTTCTTT
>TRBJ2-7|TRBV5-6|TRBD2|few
CASSRGGYEQYF
TGTGCCAGCAGCCGGGGGGGCTACGAGCAGTACTTC
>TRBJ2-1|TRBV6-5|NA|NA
CASSYSYEGVGFF
TGTGCCAGCAGTTACTCGTACGAGGGAGTAGGTTTCTTC
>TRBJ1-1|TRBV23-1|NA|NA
CASTLKNTEAFF
TGCGCCAGCACCCTAAAGAACACTGAAGCTTTCTTT
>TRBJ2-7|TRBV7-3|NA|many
CASSSGLTYEQYF
TGTGCCAGCAGCTCAGGACTGACCTACGAGCAGTACTTC
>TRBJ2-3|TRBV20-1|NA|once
CSASMSRDSRTDTQYF
TGCAGTGCTAGTATGAGCCGGGACTCCCGCACAGATACGCAGTATTTT
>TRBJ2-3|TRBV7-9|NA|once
CASEFSRGTDTQYF
TGTGCCAGCGAGTTCTCGCGGGGCACAGATACGCAGTATTTT
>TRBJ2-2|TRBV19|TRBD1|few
CASTRGQGVTGELFF
TGTGCCAGTACTCGAGGACAGGGGGTCACCGGGGAGCTGTTTTTT
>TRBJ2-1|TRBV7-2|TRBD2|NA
CASSGPDTSGPTYNEQFF
TGTGCCAGCAGCGGTCCCGACACTAGCGGTCCGACTTACAATGAGCAGTTCTTC
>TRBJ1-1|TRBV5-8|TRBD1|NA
CASPRQGATEAFF
TGTGCCAGCCCTAGACAGGGCGCCACTGAAGCTTTCTTT
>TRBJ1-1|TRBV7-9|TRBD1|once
CASRDSQTLLNTEAFF
TGTGCCAGTCGGGACAGCCAAACGCTTTTGAACACTGAAGCTTTCTTT
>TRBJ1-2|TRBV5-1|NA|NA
CASSLGPEYGYTF
TGCGCCAGCAGCTTGGGGCCGGAGTATGGCTACACCTTC
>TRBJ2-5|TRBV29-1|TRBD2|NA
CSVRPSGEETQYF
TGCAGCGTTAGACCTAGCGGAGAAGAGACCCAGTACTTC
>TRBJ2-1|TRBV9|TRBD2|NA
CASSATGTSGVNEQFF
TGTGCCAGCAGCGCAACCGGGACTAGCGGGGTGAATGAGCAGTTCTTC
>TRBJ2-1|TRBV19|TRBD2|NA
CASSIDRSGTSGRMRNEQFF
TGTGCCAGTAGTATAGACAGATCGGGAACTAGCGGGAGGATGCGGAATGAGCAGTTCTTC
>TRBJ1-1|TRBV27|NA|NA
CASSLVRQTNTEAFF
TGTGCCAGCAGTCTCGTTCGACAGACGAACACTGAAGCTTTCTTT
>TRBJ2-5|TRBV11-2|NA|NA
CASSLVRETQYF
TGTGCCAGCAGCTTAGTTCGGGAGACCCAGTACTTC
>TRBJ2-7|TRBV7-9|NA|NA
CASSLVGVQSYEQYF
TGTGCCAGCAGCTTAGTAGGGGTGCAGAGCTACGAGCAGTACTTC
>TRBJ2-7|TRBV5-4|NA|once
CASSSNPGEMSEQYF
TGTGCCAGCAGCTCAAATCCGGGTGAGATGAGCGAGCAGTACTTC
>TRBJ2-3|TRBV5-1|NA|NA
CASSSGAGLDTQYF
TGTGCCAGCAGCTCCGGGGCGGGGTTGGATACGCAGTATTTT
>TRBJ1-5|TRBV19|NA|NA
CASSIPIATVSWPQHF
TGTGCCAGTAGTATCCCGATCGCGACAGTATCATGGCCCCAGCATTTT
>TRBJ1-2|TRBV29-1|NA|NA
CSVGKGDGYTF
TGCAGCGTTGGGAAGGGGGATGGCTACACCTTC
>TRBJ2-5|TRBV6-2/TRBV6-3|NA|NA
CASSYDTFQETQYF
TGTGCCAGCAGTTACGACACGTTCCAAGAGACCCAGTACTTC
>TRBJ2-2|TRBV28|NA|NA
CASHRLDTGELFF
TGTGCCAGCCACAGGCTGGACACCGGGGAGCTGTTTTTT
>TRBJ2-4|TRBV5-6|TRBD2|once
CASSYGLAGAKNIQYF
TGTGCCAGCAGCTACGGACTAGCGGGAGCCAAAAACATTCAGTACTTC
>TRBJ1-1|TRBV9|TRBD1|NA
CASSAGTANTEAFF
TGTGCCAGCAGCGCAGGGACAGCGAACACTGAAGCTTTCTTT
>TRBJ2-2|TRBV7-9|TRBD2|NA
CASSRSSGRAAGELFF
TGTGCCAGCAGCCGCTCCAGCGGGAGGGCTGCCGGGGAGCTGTTTTTT
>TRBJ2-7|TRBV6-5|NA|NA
CASSQGHHYEQYF
TGTGCCAGCAGCCAGGGACACCACTACGAGCAGTACTTC
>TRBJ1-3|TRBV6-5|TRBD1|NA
CASRSGGRSGNTIYF
TGTGCCAGCAGGTCAGGGGGACGCTCTGGAAACACCATATATTTT
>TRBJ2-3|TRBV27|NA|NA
CASSLKVEPTDTQYF
TGTGCCAGCAGTTTAAAGGTGGAGCCCACAGATACGCAGTATTTT
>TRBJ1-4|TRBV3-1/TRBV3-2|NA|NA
CASSPMGHGEKLFF
TGTGCCAGCAGCCCAATGGGGCACGGTGAAAAACTGTTTTTT
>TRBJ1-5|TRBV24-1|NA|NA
CATSDFGDQPQHF
TGTGCCACCAGTGATTTCGGGGATCAGCCCCAGCATTTT
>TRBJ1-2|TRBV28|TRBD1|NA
CASRGQGFPNYGYTF
TGTGCCAGCAGAGGACAGGGGTTTCCTAACTATGGCTACACCTTC
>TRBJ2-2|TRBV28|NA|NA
CASRNQGQGTGELFF
TGTGCCAGCAGAAACCAGGGGCAGGGGACCGGGGAGCTGTTTTTT
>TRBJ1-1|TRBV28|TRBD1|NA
CASSLPTGANTEAFF
TGTGCCAGCAGTTTACCGACAGGGGCGAACACTGAAGCTTTCTTT
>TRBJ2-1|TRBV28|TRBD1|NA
CASSSHQIGTGNEQFF
TGTGCCAGCAGTTCCCATCAAATCGGGACAGGGAATGAGCAGTTCTTC
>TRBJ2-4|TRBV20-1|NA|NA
CSARPTDIQYF
TGCAGTGCTAGACCCACGGACATTCAGTACTTC
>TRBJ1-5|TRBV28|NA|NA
CASRRDKGDKNQPQHF
TGTGCCAGCAGACGGGACAAGGGGGATAAAAATCAGCCCCAGCATTTT
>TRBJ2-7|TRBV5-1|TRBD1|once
CASSTGQGGDEQYF
TGCGCCAGCAGCACCGGACAGGGAGGCGACGAGCAGTACTTC
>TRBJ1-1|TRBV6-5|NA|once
CASSPGALQEAFF
TGTGCCAGCAGCCCCGGAGCCTTGCAGGAAGCTTTCTTT
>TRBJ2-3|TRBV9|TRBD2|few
CASSFSGRAEVDTQYF
TGTGCCAGCAGCTTTAGCGGGAGGGCCGAGGTAGATACGCAGTATTTT
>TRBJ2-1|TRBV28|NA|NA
CASSLLQGTLNEQFF
TGTGCCAGCAGTTTGCTGCAGGGGACATTGAATGAGCAGTTCTTC
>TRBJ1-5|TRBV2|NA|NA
CASKHQGMGEPQHF
TGTGCCAGCAAACATCAGGGGATGGGTGAGCCCCAGCATTTT
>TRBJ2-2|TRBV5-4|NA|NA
CASSSSGGVTGELFF
TGTGCCAGCAGCTCGTCGGGCGGGGTCACCGGGGAGCTGTTTTTT
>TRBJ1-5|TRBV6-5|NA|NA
CASSGGKNQPQHF
TGTGCCAGCTCGGGAGGCAAGAATCAGCCCCAGCATTTT
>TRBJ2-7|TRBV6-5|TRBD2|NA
CAIWGTGGMIEQYF
TGTGCCATTTGGGGGACGGGAGGGATGATTGAGCAGTACTTC
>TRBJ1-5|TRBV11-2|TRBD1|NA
CASSLGQGNQPQHF
TGTGCCAGCAGCTTAGGACAGGGGAATCAGCCCCAGCATTTT
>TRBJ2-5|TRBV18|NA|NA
CASSPTWDKETQYF
TGTGCCAGCTCACCAACGTGGGACAAAGAGACCCAGTACTTC
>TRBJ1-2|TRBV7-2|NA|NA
CASSFGEAYGYTF
TGTGCCAGCAGCTTTGGGGAGGCCTATGGCTACACCTTC
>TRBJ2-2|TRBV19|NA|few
CAVNIDTGELFF
TGTGCCGTGAACATTGACACCGGGGAGCTGTTTTTT
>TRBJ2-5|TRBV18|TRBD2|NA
CASSPRAAAGETQYF
TGTGCCAGCTCACCAAGAGCGGCAGCGGGGGAGACCCAGTACTTC
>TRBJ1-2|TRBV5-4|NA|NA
CASSLGSNYGYTF
TGTGCCAGCAGCTTGGGTAGTAACTATGGCTACACCTTC